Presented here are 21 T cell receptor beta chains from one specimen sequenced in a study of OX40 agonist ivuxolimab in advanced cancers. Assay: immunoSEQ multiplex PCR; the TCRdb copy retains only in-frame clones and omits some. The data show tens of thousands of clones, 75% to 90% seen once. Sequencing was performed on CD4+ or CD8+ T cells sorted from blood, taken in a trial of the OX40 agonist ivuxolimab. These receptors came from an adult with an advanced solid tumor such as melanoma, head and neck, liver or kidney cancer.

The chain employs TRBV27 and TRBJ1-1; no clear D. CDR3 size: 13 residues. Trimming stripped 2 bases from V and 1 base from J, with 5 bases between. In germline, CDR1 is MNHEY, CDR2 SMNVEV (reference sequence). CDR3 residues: CASSLIQNTEAFF. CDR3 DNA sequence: TGTGCCAGCAGTTTAATCCAGAACACTGAAGCTTTCTTT.

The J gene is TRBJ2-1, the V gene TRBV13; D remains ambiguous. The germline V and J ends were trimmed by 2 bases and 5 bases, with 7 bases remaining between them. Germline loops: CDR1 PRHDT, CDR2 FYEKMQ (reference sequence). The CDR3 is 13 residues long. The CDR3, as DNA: TGTGCCAGCAGCTTACGGATGGACAATGAGCAGTTCTTC. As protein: CASSLRMDNEQFF.

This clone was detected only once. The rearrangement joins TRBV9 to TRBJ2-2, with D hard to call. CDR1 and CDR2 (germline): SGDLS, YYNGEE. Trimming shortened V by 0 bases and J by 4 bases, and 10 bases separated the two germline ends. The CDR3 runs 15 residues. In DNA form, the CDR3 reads TGTGCCAGCAGCGTAGGTGGTTCGGGCACCGGGGAGCTGTTTTTT. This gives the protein CASSVGGSGTGELFF.

CDR3 DNA sequence: TGCGCCAGCAGTTACCTTGTCGAAGAGACCCAGTACTTC. Translating gives CASSYLVEETQYF. This rearrangement joins TRBV4-1 to TRBJ2-5; no reliable D call. This CDR3 comprises 13 residues. Per germline, CDR1 MGHRA and CDR2 YSYEKL. Deletions cut 6 bases from V and 3 bases from J, with 11 bases between.

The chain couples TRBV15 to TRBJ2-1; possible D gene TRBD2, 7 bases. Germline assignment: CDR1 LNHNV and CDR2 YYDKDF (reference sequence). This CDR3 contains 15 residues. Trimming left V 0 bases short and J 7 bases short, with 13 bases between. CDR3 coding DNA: TGTGCCACCAGCAGAGAAGGGGGGGTCAAGAATGAGCAGTTCTTC. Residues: CATSREGGVKNEQFF. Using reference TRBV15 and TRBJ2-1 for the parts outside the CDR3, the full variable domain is DAMVIQNPRYQVTQFGKPVTLSCSQTLNHNVMYWYQQKSSQAPKLLFHYYDKDFNNEADTPDNFQSRRPNTSFCFLDIRSPGLGDTAMYLCATSREGGVKNEQFFGPGTRLTVL.

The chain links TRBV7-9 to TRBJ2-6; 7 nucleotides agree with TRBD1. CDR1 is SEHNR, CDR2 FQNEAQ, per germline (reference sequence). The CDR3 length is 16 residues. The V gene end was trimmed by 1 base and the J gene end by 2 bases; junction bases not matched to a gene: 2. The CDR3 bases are TGTGCCAGCAGCTTAGTAGGGGGCCCTGGGGCCAACGTCCTGACTTTC. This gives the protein CASSLVGGPGANVLTF.

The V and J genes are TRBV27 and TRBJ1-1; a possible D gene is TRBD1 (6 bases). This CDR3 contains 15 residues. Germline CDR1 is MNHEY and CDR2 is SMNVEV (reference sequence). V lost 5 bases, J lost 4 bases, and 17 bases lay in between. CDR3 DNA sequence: TGTGCCAGCAGTCCCCTCCAGGGGCTGGGCACTGAAGCTTTCTTT. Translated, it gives CASSPLQGLGTEAFF.

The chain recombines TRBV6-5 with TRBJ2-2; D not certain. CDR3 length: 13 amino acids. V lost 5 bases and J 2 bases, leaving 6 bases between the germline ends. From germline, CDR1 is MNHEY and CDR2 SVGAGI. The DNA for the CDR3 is TGTGCCAGCAGTCCATCTAACACCGGGGAGCTGTTTTTT. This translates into CASSPSNTGELFF.

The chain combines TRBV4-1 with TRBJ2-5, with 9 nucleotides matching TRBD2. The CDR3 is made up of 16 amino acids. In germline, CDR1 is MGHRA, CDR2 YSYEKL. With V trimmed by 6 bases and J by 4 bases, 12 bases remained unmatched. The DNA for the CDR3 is TGCGCCAGCAGGGGCTTAGCGGGAGTCCTTGGAGAGACCCAGTACTTC. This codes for CASRGLAGVLGETQYF.

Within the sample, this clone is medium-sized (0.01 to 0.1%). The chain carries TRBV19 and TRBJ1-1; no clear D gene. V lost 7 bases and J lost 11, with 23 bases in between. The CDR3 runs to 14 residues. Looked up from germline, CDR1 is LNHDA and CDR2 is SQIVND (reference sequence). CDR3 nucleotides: TGTGCCAGTATACCTTTATCGGGCGGCGCATATGCTTTCTTT. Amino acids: CASIPLSGGAYAFF.

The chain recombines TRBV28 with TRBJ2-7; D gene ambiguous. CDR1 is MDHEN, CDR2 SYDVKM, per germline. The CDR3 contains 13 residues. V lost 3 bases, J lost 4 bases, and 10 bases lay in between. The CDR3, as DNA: TGTGCCAGCAGTTTGCTCTGGCAGTACGAGCAGTACTTC. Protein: CASSLLWQYEQYF.

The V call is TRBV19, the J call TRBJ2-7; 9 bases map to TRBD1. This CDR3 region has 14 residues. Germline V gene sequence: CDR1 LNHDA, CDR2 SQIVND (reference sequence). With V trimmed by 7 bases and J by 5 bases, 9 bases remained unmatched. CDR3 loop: CASTPRDRVDEQYF. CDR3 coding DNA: TGTGCCAGTACTCCTCGGGACAGGGTTGACGAGCAGTACTTC. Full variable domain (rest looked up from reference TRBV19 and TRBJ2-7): DGGITQSPKYLFRKEGQNVTLSCEQNLNHDAMYWYRQDPGQGLRLIYYSQIVNDFQKGDIAEGYSVSREKKESFPLTVTSAQKNPTAFYLCASTPRDRVDEQYFGPGTRLTVT.

CDR3 residues: CASTPMPRREDEQFF. For the CDR3, the DNA is TGTGCCAGCACCCCTATGCCCCGGCGGGAGGATGAGCAGTTCTTC. The chain combines TRBV7-2 with TRBJ2-1; 8 bases are a match to TRBD2. J lost 8 bases, V lost 7 bases, and 13 bases had no gene match. Germline CDR1 reads SGHTA; CDR2 reads FQGNSA. The CDR3 runs to 15 residues. Variable domain in full (rest from reference TRBV7-2 and TRBJ2-1): GAGVSQSPSNKVTEKGKDVELRCDPISGHTALYWYRQSLGQGLEFLIYFQGNSAPDKSGLPSDRFSAERTGGSVSTLTIQRTQQEDSAVYLCASTPMPRREDEQFFGPGTRLTVL.

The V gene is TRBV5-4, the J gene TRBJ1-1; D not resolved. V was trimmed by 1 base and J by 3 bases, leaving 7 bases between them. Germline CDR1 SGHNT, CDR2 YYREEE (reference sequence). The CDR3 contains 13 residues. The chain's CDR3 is CASSLLHYTEAFF. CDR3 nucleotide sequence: TGTGCCAGCAGCTTGTTGCACTACACTGAAGCTTTCTTT.

CDR3 DNA: TGTGCCAGCAGTGTCACTAGCACAAACTACAATGAGCAGTTCTTC. Translating gives CASSVTSTNYNEQFF. The chain couples TRBV6-4 to TRBJ2-1, with D possibly being TRBD2 (6 bases). Trimming removed 4 bases from V and 3 bases from J, with 13 bases in between. CDR3 length equals 15 residues. Germline V gene sequence: CDR1 MRHNA, CDR2 SNTAGT.

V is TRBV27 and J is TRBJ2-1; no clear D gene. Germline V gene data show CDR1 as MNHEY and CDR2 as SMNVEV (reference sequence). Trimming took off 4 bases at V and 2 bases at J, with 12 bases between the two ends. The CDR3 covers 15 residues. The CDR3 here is CASSSAPGPYNEQFF. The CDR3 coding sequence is TGTGCCAGCAGTTCCGCTCCGGGTCCCTACAATGAGCAGTTCTTC.

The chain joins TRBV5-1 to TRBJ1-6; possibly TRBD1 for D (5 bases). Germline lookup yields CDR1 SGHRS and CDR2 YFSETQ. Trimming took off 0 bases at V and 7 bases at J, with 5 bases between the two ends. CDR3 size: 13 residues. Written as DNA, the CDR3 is TGCGCCAGCAGCTTGGCAGGGAATTCACCCCTCCACTTT. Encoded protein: CASSLAGNSPLHF. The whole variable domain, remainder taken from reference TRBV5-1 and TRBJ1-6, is KAGVTQTPRYLIKTRGQQVTLSCSPISGHRSVSWYQQTPGQGLQFLFEYFSETQRNKGNFPGRFSGRQFSNSRSEMNVSTLELGDSALYLCASSLAGNSPLHFGNGTRLTVT.

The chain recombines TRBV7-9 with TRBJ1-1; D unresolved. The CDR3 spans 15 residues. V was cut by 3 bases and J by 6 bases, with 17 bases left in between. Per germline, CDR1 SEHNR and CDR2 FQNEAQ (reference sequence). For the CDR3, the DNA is TGTGCCAGCAGCTTTCCGGGTGGGTCAGCGGCTGAAGCTTTCTTT. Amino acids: CASSFPGGSAAEAFF.

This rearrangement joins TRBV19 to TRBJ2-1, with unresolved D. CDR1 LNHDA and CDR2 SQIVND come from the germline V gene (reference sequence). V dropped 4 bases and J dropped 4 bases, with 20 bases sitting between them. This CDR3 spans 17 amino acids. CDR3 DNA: TGTGCCAGTAGTACTACCCAAGACATCCTAAAATACAATGAGCAGTTCTTC. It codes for CASSTTQDILKYNEQFF.

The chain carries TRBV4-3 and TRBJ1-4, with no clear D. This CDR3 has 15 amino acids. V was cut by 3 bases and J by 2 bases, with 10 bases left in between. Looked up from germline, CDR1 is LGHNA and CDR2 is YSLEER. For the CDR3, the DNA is TGCGCCAGCAGCCAGGCCTTAGCTACTAATGAAAAACTGTTTTTT. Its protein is CASSQALATNEKLFF.

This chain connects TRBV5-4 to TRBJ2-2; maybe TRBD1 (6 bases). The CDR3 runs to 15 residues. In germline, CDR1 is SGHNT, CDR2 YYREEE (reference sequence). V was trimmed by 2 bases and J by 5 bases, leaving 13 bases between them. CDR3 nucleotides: TGTGCCAGCAGCTTTGGGGGCGTAGGTACCGGGGAGCTGTTTTTT. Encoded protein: CASSFGGVGTGELFF.